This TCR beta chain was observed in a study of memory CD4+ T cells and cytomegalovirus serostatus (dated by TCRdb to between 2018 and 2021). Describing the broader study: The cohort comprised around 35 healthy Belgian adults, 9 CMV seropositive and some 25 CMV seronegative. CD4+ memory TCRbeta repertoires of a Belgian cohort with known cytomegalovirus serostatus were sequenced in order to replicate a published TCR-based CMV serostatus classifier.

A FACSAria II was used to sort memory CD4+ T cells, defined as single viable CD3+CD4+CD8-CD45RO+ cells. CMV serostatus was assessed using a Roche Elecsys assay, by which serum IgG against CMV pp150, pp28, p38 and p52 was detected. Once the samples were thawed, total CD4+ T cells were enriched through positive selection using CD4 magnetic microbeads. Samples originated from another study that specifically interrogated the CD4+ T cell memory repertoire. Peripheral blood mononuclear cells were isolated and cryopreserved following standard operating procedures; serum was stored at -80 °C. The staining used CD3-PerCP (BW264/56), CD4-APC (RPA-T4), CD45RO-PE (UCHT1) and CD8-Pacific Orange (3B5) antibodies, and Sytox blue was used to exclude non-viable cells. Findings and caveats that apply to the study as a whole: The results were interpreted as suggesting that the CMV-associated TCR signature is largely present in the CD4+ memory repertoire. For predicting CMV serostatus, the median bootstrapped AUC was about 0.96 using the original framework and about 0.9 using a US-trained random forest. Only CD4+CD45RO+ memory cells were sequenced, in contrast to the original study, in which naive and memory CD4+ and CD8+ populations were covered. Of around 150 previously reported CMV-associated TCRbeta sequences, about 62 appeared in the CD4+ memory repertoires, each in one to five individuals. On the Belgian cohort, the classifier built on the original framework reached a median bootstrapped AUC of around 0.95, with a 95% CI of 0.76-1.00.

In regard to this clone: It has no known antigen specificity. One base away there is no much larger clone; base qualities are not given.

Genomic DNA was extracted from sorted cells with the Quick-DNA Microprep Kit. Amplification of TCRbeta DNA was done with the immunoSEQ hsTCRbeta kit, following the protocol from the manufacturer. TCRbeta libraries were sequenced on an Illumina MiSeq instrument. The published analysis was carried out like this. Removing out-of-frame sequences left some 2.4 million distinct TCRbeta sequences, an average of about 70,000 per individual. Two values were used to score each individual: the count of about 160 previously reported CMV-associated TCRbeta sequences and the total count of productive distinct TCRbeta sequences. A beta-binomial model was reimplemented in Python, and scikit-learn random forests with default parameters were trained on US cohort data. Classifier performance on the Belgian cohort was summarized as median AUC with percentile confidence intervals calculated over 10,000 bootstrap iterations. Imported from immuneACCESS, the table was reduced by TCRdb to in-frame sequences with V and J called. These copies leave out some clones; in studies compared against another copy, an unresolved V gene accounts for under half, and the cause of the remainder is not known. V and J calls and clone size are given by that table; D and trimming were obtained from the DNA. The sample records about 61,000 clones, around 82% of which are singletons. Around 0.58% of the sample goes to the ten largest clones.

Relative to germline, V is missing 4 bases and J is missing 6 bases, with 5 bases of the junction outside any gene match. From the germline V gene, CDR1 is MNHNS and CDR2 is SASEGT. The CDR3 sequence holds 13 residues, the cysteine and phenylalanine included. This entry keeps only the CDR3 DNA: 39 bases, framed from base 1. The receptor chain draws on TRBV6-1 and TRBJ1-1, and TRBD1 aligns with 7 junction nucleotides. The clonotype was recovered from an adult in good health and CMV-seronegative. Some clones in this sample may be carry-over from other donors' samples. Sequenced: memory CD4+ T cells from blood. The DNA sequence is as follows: TGTGCCAGCAGTGGGACAGGATACTCTGAAGCTTTCTTT. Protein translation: CASSGTGYSEAFF.